These 19 T cell receptor beta chains came from one sample sequenced in a study of PD-1 blockade in classical Hodgkin lymphoma. In every patient, relapse followed autologous stem cell transplantation, while exposure to brentuximab vedotin differed. Only in-frame clones appear in the TCRdb table, and some are missing; sequencing was by immunoSEQ multiplex PCR. Of around 20,000 clones listed, around 80% were seen once; the top ten hold roughly 15%. This material consisted of peripheral blood mononuclear cells (PBMCs), taken before the second cycle of nivolumab. The receptor set was obtained from a human donor with classical Hodgkin lymphoma.

This chain uses TRBV27 with TRBJ2-5, with TRBD1 matching 9 bases. After removal of 3 bases from V and 3 bases from J, the junction contained 8 bases not matched to a gene. Germline V CDR1 and CDR2: MNHEY, SMNVEV (reference sequence). There are 16 residues in the CDR3. The CDR3 region has the DNA TGTGCCAGCAGTTTTCGGCGGTGGACAGGGGAAGAGACCCAGTACTTC. Protein product: CASSFRRWTGEETQYF.

The genes are TRBV30 and TRBJ2-6; 7 bases agree with TRBD1. This CDR3 region has 18 residues. The V gene end was trimmed by 3 bases and the J gene end by 0 bases; junction bases not matched to a gene: 11. The germline CDR1 and CDR2 sequences are GTSNPN and SVGIG (reference sequence). The DNA of the CDR3 is TGTGCCTGGAGGGGTACAGGGGCAACATACTCTGGGGCCAACGTCCTGACTTTC. Translation gives CAWRGTGATYSGANVLTF.

This clone has just a few counts. J is TRBJ1-4 and V is TRBV7-9, with D hard to call. V was shortened by 1 base and J by 3 bases, with 12 bases between the two germline ends. Germline V gene data show CDR1 as SEHNR and CDR2 as FQNEAQ (reference sequence). This CDR3 is built from 16 residues. As DNA, the CDR3 is TGTGCCAGCAGCTTAGTACGAGGGCGCGCTAATGAAAAACTGTTTTTT. As protein: CASSLVRGRANEKLFF.

This chain joins TRBV10-2 and TRBJ2-3, with a weak D call TRBD2 (6 bases). The CDR3 runs 15 residues. Looked up from germline, CDR1 is WSHSY and CDR2 is SAAADI. Deletions cut 4 bases from V and 2 bases from J, with 13 bases between. In DNA form, the CDR3 reads TGCGCCAGCAGTGTAATAGCGGACCACACAGATACGCAGTATTTT. Translation gives CASSVIADHTDTQYF.

The genes are TRBV27 and TRBJ1-5; D call uncertain. Germline V gene sequence: CDR1 MNHEY, CDR2 SMNVEV (reference sequence). The CDR3 length is 14 residues. The germline V and J ends were trimmed by 3 bases and 7 bases, with 13 bases remaining between them. This CDR3 is CASSFRMGRQPQHF. In DNA, the CDR3 is TGTGCCAGCAGTTTTCGAATGGGCAGACAGCCCCAGCATTTT.

J is TRBJ1-6 and V is TRBV25-1; 7 bases are shared with TRBD1. There are 18 residues in the CDR3. V lost 3 bases, J lost 5 bases, and 13 bases stayed unmatched. The V gene's germline CDR1 is MGHDK and CDR2 SYGVNS. As DNA, the CDR3 is TGTGCCAGCAGTGACGACATGCGAGGGACAGACCATAATTCACCCCTCCACTTT. Protein product: CASSDDMRGTDHNSPLHF.

The rearrangement links TRBV2 to TRBJ2-7, with TRBD2 matching 7 bases. The CDR3 is 14 amino acids. CDR1 and CDR2 from the germline V gene are SNHLY and FYNNEI. Germline trimming cut 4 bases from V and 1 base from J; bases unmatched to any gene: 4. The CDR3 here is CASSGWEGSYEQYF. CDR3 DNA: TGTGCCAGCAGTGGCTGGGAGGGGTCCTACGAGCAGTACTTC.

The gene calls are TRBV9 and TRBJ1-6; D perhaps matches TRBD1 (6 bases). The V gene lost 3 bases and the J gene lost 7 bases, with 17 bases spanning the gap. Germline CDR1 is SGDLS and CDR2 is YYNGEE. The CDR3 spans 16 residues. CDR3 residues: CASSGDRPGSNSPLHF. In nucleotides, the CDR3 is TGTGCCAGCAGCGGAGACAGGCCTGGATCAAATTCACCCCTCCACTTT.

The V and J genes are TRBV5-8 and TRBJ1-1, with D perhaps matching TRBD1 (6 bases). CDR1 SGHTS and CDR2 YDEGEE come from the germline V gene. The CDR3 runs 16 residues. V was clipped by 0 bases and J by 5 bases, with 17 bases between them. The DNA for the CDR3 is TGTGCCAGCAGCTTGGCCAAACCAGGGGCGCCTACTGAAGCTTTCTTT. Translating it yields CASSLAKPGAPTEAFF.

The chain recombines TRBV7-2 with TRBJ1-2, with TRBD1 as a possible D gene (5 bases). The V and J ends lost 5 bases and 8 bases respectively, with 18 bases between them. The CDR3 consists of 14 residues. The germline V gene has CDR1 SGHTA and CDR2 FQGNSA. This CDR3 reads CASSLGVARQGYTF. The DNA of the CDR3 is TGTGCCAGCAGCCTAGGCGTGGCCAGACAGGGCTACACCTTC.

The rearrangement joins TRBV7-2 to TRBJ2-3, with a tentative D call TRBD1 (6 bases). Deletions cut 3 bases from V and 6 bases from J, with 10 bases between. The CDR3 loop spans 13 amino acids. The germline V gene encodes CDR1 SGHTA and CDR2 FQGNSA. The CDR3 protein is CASSFPRGDTQYF. CDR3 in DNA: TGTGCCAGCAGCTTCCCTAGGGGGGATACGCAGTATTTT. Full variable domain (rest looked up from reference TRBV7-2 and TRBJ2-3): GAGVSQSPSNKVTEKGKDVELRCDPISGHTALYWYRQSLGQGLEFLIYFQGNSAPDKSGLPSDRFSAERTGGSVSTLTIQRTQQEDSAVYLCASSFPRGDTQYFGPGTRLTVL.

In the case of this clone: Sequence at one end of the junction differs from germline and may be a read error. The rearrangement links TRBV6-1 to TRBJ2-1; possible D gene TRBD2, 5 bases. This CDR3 is 14 amino acids long. Germline loops: CDR1 MNHNS, CDR2 SASEGT. The CDR3 spells CASKEAVTYNEQFF. The CDR3 coding sequence is TGTGCGAGCAAGGAGGCTGTCACCTACAATGAGCAGTTCTTC.

This clone occurred once. The genes are TRBV2 and TRBJ2-1; possible D gene TRBD2, 5 bases. The germline V gene has CDR1 SNHLY and CDR2 FYNNEI. The CDR3 is 13 residues long. V lost 5 bases, J lost 6 bases, and 11 bases lay in between. The chain's CDR3 is CASSFRGPNEQFF. Written as DNA, the CDR3 is TGTGCCAGCAGTTTTCGAGGGCCCAATGAGCAGTTCTTC.

The chain is built from TRBV7-2 and TRBJ2-7; possible D gene TRBD2, 6 bases. The ends were cut back, 1 base at V and 5 bases at J, with 12 bases in the middle. The length of the CDR3 is 14 residues. Germline V gene data show CDR1 as SGHTA and CDR2 as FQGNSA. CDR3 coding DNA: TGTGCCAGCAGCTTAGACGGGAGTGCCGACGAGCAGTACTTC. It yields the protein CASSLDGSADEQYF.

The chain uses TRBV4-3 and TRBJ2-2; TRBD2 is a possible D gene (6 bases). The CDR3 runs 18 residues. Trimming cost V 0 bases and J 5 bases, with 19 bases left between them. Germline lookup yields CDR1 LGHNA and CDR2 YSLEER. CDR3 sequence reads: CASSQDVGGVGGTGELFF. CDR3 nucleotide sequence: TGCGCCAGCAGCCAAGATGTAGGAGGAGTTGGGGGGACCGGGGAGCTGTTTTTT.

This clone was counted once. The chain carries TRBV5-1 and TRBJ1-2; 7 nucleotides agree with TRBD1. Germline trimming cut 6 bases from V and 0 bases from J; bases unmatched to any gene: 11. Germline values: CDR1 SGHRS, CDR2 YFSETQ. This CDR3 is 16 amino acids long. CDR3 sequence: CASTRDSQPANYGYTF. The CDR3 DNA reads as TGCGCCAGCACCAGGGACAGCCAGCCAGCTAACTATGGCTACACCTTC.

The chain combines TRBV11-2 with TRBJ1-5; D is unclear. The CDR3 totals 14 residues. V was trimmed by 5 bases and J by 3 bases, leaving 11 bases between them. From germline, CDR1 is SGHAT and CDR2 FQNNGV. The CDR3 sequence: CASSPPGYNQPQHF. Here the CDR3 DNA reads TGTGCCAGCAGCCCTCCGGGGTACAATCAGCCCCAGCATTTT. Full variable domain (missing parts from reference TRBV11-2 and TRBJ1-5): EAGVAQSPRYKIIEKRQSVAFWCNPISGHATLYWYQQILGQGPKLLIQFQNNGVVDDSQLPKDRFSAERLKGVDSTLKIQPAKLEDSAVYLCASSPPGYNQPQHFGDGTRLSIL.

This chain joins TRBV7-8 and TRBJ1-6, with TRBD1 as a possible D gene (6 bases). The CDR3 totals 14 residues. Germline V CDR1 and CDR2: SGHVS, FQNEAQ. With 3 bases removed from V and 8 bases from J, the gap between germline ends came to 11 bases. CDR3 sequence: CASSFRGVDSPLHF. The DNA for the CDR3 is TGTGCCAGCAGCTTCAGGGGAGTGGATTCACCCCTCCACTTT.

This clone was seen a handful of times. This chain links TRBV6-1 with TRBJ1-5; unclear D gene. Trimming took 4 bases from V and 3 from J, leaving 10 bases between them. The CDR3 contains 14 residues. Germline values: CDR1 MNHNS, CDR2 SASEGT. CDR3 nucleotide sequence: TGTGCCAGCAGTGCAGAACCGGACAATCAGCCCCAGCATTTT. It is translated as CASSAEPDNQPQHF.